The rows below give T cell receptor beta chains drawn from one sample of a study of early stage breast cancer tumors. Sequencing used immunoSEQ multiplex PCR; TCRdb keeps in-frame clones, though not all of them. The top ten hold roughly 10% of the sample, which has just under 30,000 clones, 84% seen once. Sequences were obtained from blood. The receptors stem from a person aged 50 to 59 with breast cancer. Each CDR3 is given without its conserved first and last residue. Fields, in order: J gene, V gene, clone size, CDR3 protein. For some rows the clone size is stated as once, few or many, or as a class when expanded; others skip it.

TRBJ2-2,TRBV2,once,ASSDWNAGELF
TRBJ1-3,TRBV7-3,.,ASSLDLDRSGNTIY
TRBJ1-5,TRBV18,.,ASSPGTNQPQH
TRBJ1-2,TRBV5-6,once,ASSLRDEERYGYT
TRBJ1-3,TRBV29-1,.,SVESGNTIY
TRBJ2-7,TRBV7-8,once,ASSFRGSYEQY
TRBJ2-2,TRBV19,.,ASSMGQGYLATGELF
TRBJ2-6,TRBV9,few,ASSVTWTVGANVLT
TRBJ1-2,TRBV5-1,.,ASSSAQPPYGYT
TRBJ1-4,TRBV19,.,ASSAGEKLF
TRBJ2-7,TRBV14,few,ASSHPDRY
TRBJ2-1,TRBV10-3,.,AIRPGREGSYNEQF
TRBJ2-3,TRBV6-5,.,ASSYEGLPSTDTQY
TRBJ1-5,TRBV5-8,.,ASSLGISNQPQH
TRBJ1-2,TRBV4-1,.,ASSQEIPRSLHGYT
TRBJ2-7,TRBV7-6,once,ASSLFSGARYEQY
TRBJ2-7,TRBV6-1,.,ASSNRGYEQY
TRBJ2-7,TRBV28,.,ASRGGQGGDEQY
TRBJ2-7,TRBV15,.,ATSRVAGLPQY
TRBJ2-2,TRBV5-1,.,ASSQIRGGTVTGELF